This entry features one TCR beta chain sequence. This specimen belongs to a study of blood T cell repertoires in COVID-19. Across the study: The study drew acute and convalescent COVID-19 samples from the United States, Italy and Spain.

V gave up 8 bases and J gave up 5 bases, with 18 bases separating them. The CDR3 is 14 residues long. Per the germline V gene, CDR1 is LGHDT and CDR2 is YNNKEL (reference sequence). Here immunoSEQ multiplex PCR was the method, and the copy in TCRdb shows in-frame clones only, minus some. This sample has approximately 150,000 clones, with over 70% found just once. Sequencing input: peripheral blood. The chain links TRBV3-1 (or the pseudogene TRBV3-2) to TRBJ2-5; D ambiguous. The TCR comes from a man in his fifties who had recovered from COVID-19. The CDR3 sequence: CASSVGFTEETQYF. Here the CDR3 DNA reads TGTGCCAGCTCCGTCGGTTTCACGGAGGAGACCCAGTACTTC.